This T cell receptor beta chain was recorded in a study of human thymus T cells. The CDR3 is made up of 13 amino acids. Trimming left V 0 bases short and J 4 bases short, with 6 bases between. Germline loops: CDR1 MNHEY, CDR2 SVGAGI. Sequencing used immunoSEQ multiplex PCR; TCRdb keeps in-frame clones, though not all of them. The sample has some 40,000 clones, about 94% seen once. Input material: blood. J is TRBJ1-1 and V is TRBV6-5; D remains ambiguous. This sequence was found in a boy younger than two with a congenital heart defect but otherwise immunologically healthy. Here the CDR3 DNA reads TGTGCCAGCAGTTACTCGGAGGGCACTGAAGCTTTCTTT. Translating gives CASSYSEGTEAFF.